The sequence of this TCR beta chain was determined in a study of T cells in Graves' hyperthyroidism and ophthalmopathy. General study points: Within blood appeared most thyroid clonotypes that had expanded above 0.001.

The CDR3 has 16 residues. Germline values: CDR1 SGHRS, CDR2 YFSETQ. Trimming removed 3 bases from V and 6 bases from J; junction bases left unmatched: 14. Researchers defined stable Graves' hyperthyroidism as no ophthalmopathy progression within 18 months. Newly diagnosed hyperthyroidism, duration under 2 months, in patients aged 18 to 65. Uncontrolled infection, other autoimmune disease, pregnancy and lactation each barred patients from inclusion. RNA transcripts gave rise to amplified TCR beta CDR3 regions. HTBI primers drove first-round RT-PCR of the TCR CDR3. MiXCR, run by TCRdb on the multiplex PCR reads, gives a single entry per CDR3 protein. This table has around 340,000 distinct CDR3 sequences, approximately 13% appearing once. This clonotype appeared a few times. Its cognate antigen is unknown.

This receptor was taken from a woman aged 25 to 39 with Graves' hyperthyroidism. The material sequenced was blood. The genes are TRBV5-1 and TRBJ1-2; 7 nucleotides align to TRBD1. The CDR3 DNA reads TGCGCCAGCAGCTCGGACAGGCAATCCATCAGCAATGGCTACACCTTC. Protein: CASSSDRQSISNGYTF.